A selection of T cell receptor beta chains follows, all from one sample in a study of blood T cell repertoires in COVID-19. Produced via immunoSEQ multiplex PCR; TCRdb's table is partial and in-frame only. Of about 76,000 clones listed, over 70% are singletons. The specimen sequenced was peripheral blood. These receptors were obtained from a middle-aged man with active COVID-19. Both conserved end residues are part of each CDR3. The order of the fields is clone size, J gene, V gene, D gene, CDR3 DNA, CDR3 protein. A D gene is named only where the DNA matches it firmly. Expanded clones get a size class; other rows say once, few or many, or leave the size out.

clone size: NA
J gene: TRBJ1-2
V gene: TRBV7-2
D gene: NA
CDR3 DNA: TGTGCCAGCAGCTTAAGGGGAAACTATGGCTACACCTTC
CDR3 protein: CASSLRGNYGYTF

clone size: once
J gene: TRBJ1-1
V gene: TRBV6-2/TRBV6-3
D gene: NA
CDR3 DNA: TGTGCCAGCAGTTACATGAGGGAGGGCACTGAAGCTTTCTTT
CDR3 protein: CASSYMREGTEAFF

clone size: NA
J gene: TRBJ2-1
V gene: TRBV11-3
D gene: NA
CDR3 DNA: TGTGCCAGCAGCTTAGATCGCTACAATGAGCAGTTCTTC
CDR3 protein: CASSLDRYNEQFF

clone size: NA
J gene: TRBJ2-7
V gene: TRBV4-3
D gene: TRBD2
CDR3 DNA: TGCGCCAGCAGCCAAGTCGCGCCTAGCGGGACGGACGAGCAGTACTTC
CDR3 protein: CASSQVAPSGTDEQYF

clone size: NA
J gene: TRBJ2-7
V gene: TRBV28
D gene: NA
CDR3 DNA: TGTGCCAGCAGACCTACCGGCCAGGGAACCTACGAGCAGTACTTC
CDR3 protein: CASRPTGQGTYEQYF

clone size: NA
J gene: TRBJ1-4
V gene: TRBV5-1
D gene: NA
CDR3 DNA: TGCGCCAGCAGCCGACCGGGGACTAATGAAAAACTGTTTTTT
CDR3 protein: CASSRPGTNEKLFF

clone size: NA
J gene: TRBJ1-3
V gene: TRBV9
D gene: TRBD1
CDR3 DNA: TGTGCCAGCAGCGTAGTCCCAGGGGGCGAAAACACCATATATTTT
CDR3 protein: CASSVVPGGENTIYF

clone size: NA
J gene: TRBJ1-2
V gene: TRBV5-1
D gene: NA
CDR3 DNA: TGCGCCAGCAGCCCGCTCAGTAACTATGGCTACACCTTC
CDR3 protein: CASSPLSNYGYTF

clone size: NA
J gene: TRBJ2-1
V gene: TRBV4-2
D gene: NA
CDR3 DNA: TGTGCCAGCAGCCAAGACTCTACCTCCTACAATGAGCAGTTCTTC
CDR3 protein: CASSQDSTSYNEQFF

clone size: NA
J gene: TRBJ1-5
V gene: TRBV6-6
D gene: TRBD1
CDR3 DNA: TGTGCCAGCAGTTACTCGAGGGACAGGGGCTTTCAGCCCCAGCATTTT
CDR3 protein: CASSYSRDRGFQPQHF

clone size: NA
J gene: TRBJ1-2
V gene: TRBV3-1/TRBV3-2
D gene: NA
CDR3 DNA: TGTGCCAGCAGCCAGAAGGGGGGAGGGAACTATGGCTACACCTTC
CDR3 protein: CASSQKGGGNYGYTF